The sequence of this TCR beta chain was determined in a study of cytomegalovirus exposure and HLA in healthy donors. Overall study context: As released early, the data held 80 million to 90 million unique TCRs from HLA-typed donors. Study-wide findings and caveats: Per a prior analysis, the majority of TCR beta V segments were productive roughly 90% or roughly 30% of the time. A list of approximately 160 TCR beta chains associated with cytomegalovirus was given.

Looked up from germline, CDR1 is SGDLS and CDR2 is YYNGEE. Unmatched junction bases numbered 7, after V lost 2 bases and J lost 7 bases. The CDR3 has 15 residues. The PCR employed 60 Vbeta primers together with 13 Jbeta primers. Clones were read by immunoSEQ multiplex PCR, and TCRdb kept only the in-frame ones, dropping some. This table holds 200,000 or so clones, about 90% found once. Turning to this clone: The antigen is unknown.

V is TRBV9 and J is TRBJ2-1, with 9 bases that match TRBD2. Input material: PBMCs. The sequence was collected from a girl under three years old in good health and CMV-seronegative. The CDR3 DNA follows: TGTGCCAGCAGCGTTGGGCCTAGCGGGGCTAATGAGCAGTTCTTC. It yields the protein CASSVGPSGANEQFF. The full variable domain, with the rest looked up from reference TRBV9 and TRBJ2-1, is DSGVTQTPKHLITATGQRVTLRCSPRSGDLSVYWYQQSLDQGLQFLIQYYNGEERAKGNILERFSAQQFPDLHSELNLSSLELGDSALYFCASSVGPSGANEQFFGPGTRLTVL.